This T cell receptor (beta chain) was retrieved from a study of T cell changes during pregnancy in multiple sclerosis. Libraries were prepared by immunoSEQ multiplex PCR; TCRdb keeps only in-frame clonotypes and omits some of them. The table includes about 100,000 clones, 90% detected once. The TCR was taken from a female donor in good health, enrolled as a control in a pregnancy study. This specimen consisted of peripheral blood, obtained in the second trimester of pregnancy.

This chain's CDR3 is CASSSIADTQYF. CDR3 in DNA: TGTGCCAGCAGTTCAATTGCGGATACGCAGTATTTT. The J gene is TRBJ2-3, the V gene TRBV28, with D uncertain. Germline CDR1 reads MDHEN; CDR2 reads SYDVKM. V lost 4 bases to trimming and J lost 6 bases, with 8 bases between them. The CDR3 sequence is 12 residues long.